The subject of this entry is one T cell receptor beta chain. This may be a read error, as it is one base from a much larger clone. Between the trimmed V and J ends, which lost 7 bases and 7 bases, there was a span of 19 bases. Germline lookup yields CDR1 DFQATT and CDR2 SNEGSKA (reference sequence). The CDR3 loop spans 13 amino acids. Together with a sample-barcoded 5' primer, a J-beta primer mix was included in a second PCR lasting about 7 to 11 cycles. TCRdb reprocessed the 5' RACE reads via MiXCR and lists one record per CDR3 protein. The table lists around 940,000 distinct CDR3 sequences, about 53% of them singletons. The data derive from a study of blood T cells in healthy people across ages. At the level of the study: Roughly one uniquely barcoded beta molecule per two T cells was captured.

No fewer than 5 micrograms of total RNA were isolated from every sample. Sequencing was done on a sample of blood. The receptor was isolated from a woman aged 55-70 years in good health. The chain combines TRBV20-1 with TRBJ1-1; D ambiguous. CDR3 in DNA: TGCAGTGTTATTCTCCCGGGGAACGTTGAAGCTTTCTTT. Protein product: CSVILPGNVEAFF.